Described below is a single T cell receptor (beta chain) sequence and its context. This specimen belongs to a study of blood T cell repertoires in COVID-19. At the level of the study: The United States, Italy and Spain supplied acute and convalescent COVID-19 samples. Nucleic acid was either cDNA or gDNA, and it came from T cells, B-cell-depleted T cells, or PBMCs.

Looked up from germline, CDR1 is MNHEY and CDR2 is SVGEGT. Between the trimmed V and J ends, which lost 0 bases and 6 bases, there was a span of 15 bases. The CDR3 totals 16 residues. Study processing details: Counts of nucleated cells, estimated from reference gene primer amplification, were obtained. Using immunoSEQ multiplex PCR, the repertoire was profiled, and TCRdb retains in-frame clones only, with some absent. V, J and clone size reflect that table, while D and trimming were determined from the DNA. The sample yields about 24,000 clones, roughly 94% seen once. The sample was peripheral blood. The chain couples TRBV6-2 or TRBV6-3 to TRBJ2-4; the D gene is possibly TRBD1 (6 bases). The sequence came from a man aged 70 or older with active COVID-19. This CDR3 is CASSYSKGVRGNIQYF. CDR3 coding DNA: TGTGCCAGCAGTTACTCAAAGGGGGTACGCGGAAACATTCAGTACTTC.